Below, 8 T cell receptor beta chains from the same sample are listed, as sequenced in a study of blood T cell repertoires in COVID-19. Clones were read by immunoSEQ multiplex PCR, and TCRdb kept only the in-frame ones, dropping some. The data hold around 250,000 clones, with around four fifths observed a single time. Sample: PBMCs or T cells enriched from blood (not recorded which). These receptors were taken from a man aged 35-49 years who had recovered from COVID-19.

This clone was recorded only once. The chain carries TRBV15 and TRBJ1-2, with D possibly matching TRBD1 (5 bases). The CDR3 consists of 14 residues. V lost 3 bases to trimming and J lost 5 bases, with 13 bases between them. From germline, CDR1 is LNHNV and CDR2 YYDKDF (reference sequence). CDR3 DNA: TGTGCCACCAGCAGTTCAGGGATCCCGTATGGCTACACCTTC. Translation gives CATSSSGIPYGYTF.

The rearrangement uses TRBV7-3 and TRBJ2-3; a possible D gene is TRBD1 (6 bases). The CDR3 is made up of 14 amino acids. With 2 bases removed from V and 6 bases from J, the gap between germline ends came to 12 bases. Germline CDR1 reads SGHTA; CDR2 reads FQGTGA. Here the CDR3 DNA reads TGTGCCAGCAGCTTACTTGGGGGCGGTGATACGCAGTATTTT. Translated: CASSLLGGGDTQYF.

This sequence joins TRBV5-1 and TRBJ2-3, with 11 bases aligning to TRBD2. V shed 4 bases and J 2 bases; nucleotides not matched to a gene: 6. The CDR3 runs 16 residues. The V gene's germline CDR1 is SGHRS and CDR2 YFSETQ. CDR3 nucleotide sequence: TGCGCCAGCAGCCCCCGACTAGCGGGGACCACAGATACGCAGTATTTT. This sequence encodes CASSPRLAGTTDTQYF.

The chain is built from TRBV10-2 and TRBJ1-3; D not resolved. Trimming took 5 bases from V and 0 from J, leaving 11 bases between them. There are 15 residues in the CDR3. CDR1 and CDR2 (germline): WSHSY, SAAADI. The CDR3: CASSSTTDSGNTIYF. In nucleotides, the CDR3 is TGCGCCAGCAGTTCCACGACTGACTCTGGAAACACCATATATTTT.

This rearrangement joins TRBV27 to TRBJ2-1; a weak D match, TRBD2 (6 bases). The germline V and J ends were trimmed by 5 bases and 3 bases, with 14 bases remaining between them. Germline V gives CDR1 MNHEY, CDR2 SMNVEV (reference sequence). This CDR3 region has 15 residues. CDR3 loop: CASSPGVAVYNEQFF. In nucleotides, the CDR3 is TGTGCCAGCAGTCCCGGGGTAGCGGTCTACAATGAGCAGTTCTTC.

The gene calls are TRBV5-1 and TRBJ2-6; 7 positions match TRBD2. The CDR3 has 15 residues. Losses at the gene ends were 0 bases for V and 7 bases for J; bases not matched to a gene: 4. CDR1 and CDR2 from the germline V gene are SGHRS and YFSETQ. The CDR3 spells CASSLGSGIANVLTF. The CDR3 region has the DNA TGCGCCAGCAGCTTGGGAAGCGGGATCGCCAACGTCCTGACTTTC.

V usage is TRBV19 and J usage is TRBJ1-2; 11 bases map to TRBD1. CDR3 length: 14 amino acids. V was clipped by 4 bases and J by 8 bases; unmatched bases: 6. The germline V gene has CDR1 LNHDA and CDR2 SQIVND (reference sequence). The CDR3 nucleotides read TGTGCCAGTAGTAGCCCGCGGGACAGGGGGGGCTACACCTTC. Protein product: CASSSPRDRGGYTF.

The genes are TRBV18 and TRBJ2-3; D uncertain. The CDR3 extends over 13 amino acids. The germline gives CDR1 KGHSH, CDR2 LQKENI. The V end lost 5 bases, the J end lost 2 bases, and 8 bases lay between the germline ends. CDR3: CASSSSLTDTQYF. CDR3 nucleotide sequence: TGTGCCAGCTCATCGTCTCTCACAGATACGCAGTATTTT.